This T cell receptor (beta chain) comes out of a study of shared clonotypes between healthy human individuals. Study information: In total, the donors were a couple of women and a few men aged 18 to 49. For every donor, three CD4 naive, three CD4 memory, two CD8 naive and one CD8 memory plates were used. Findings and caveats of the study: The four-donor shared clonotypes exceeded non-shared clonotypes in generation probability, with non-shared ones scoring lower.

Concerning this clone itself: Its target is unknown.

TCRdb's copy holds only in-frame clones and misses some; the assay was immunoSEQ multiplex PCR. This table holds under 2.5 million clones, about nine tenths found once. The receptor's source is a man between 18 and 29 years old in good health. Some clones in this sample may be carry-over from other donors' samples. Sequenced: naive CD4+ T cells from PBMCs. This sample's subset: CD45RA+ positively selected.

The CDR3 region has the DNA TGTGCCAGCAGCCCGCGGACAGGGAGCAACTATGGCTACACCTTC. Encoded protein: CASSPRTGSNYGYTF. The chain recombines TRBV11-2 with TRBJ1-2, with 8 bases aligning to TRBD1. Germline CDR1 is SGHAT and CDR2 is FQNNGV. V trimming: 5 bases; J trimming: 2 bases; junction bases outside the gene matches: 7. The CDR3 is 15 amino acids.